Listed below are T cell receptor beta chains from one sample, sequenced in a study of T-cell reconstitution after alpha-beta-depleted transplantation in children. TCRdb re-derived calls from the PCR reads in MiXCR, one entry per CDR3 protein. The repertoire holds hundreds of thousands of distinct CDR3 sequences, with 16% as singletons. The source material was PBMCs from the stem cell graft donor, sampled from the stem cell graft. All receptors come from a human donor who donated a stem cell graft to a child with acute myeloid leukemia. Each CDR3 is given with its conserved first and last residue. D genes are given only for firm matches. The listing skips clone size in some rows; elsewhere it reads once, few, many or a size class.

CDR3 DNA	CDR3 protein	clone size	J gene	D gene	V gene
TGTGCCAGCAGAAGAAAACAGGGTGGCACCGGGGAGCTGTTTTTT	CASRRKQGGTGELFF	NA	TRBJ2-2	NA	TRBV7-2
TGTGCCAGCAGCTTAGACGGTTGGGCGGGGGGGCCGTTAAATGAGCAGTTCTTC	CASSLDGWAGGPLNEQFF	NA	TRBJ2-1	TRBD2	TRBV11-2
TGTGCCAGCAGTCTTACCCTGACAGGGGGTTCCTACGAGCAGTACTTC	CASSLTLTGGSYEQYF	few	TRBJ2-7	TRBD1	TRBV27
TGTGCCAGCAGTTACAGGGGGACAGGGACTGGAAACACCATATATTTT	CASSYRGTGTGNTIYF	many	TRBJ1-3	TRBD1	TRBV6-5
TGTGCCAGCAGTTCATTGCTAAACCGACAGTCCGAGGTCGCCTACAATGAGCAGTTCTTC	CASSSLLNRQSEVAYNEQFF	few	TRBJ2-1	NA	TRBV28
TGTGCCAGCAGCCTTAGGGGACTAGCGGGGCCCTCCACCGGGGAGCTGTTTTTT	CASSLRGLAGPSTGELFF	few	TRBJ2-2	TRBD2	TRBV12-3/TRBV12-4
TGCAGTGCTCTTGCAGGGAGGACTGAAGCTTTCTTT	CSALAGRTEAFF	many	TRBJ1-1	NA	TRBV20-1
TGTGCCAGCAGTTCAGGGACAGGGATATATGAGGGCTACACCTTC	CASSSGTGIYEGYTF	NA	TRBJ1-2	TRBD1	TRBV27
TGCAGTGCTAGAGAGGACAGTAATCAGCCCCAGCATTTT	CSAREDSNQPQHF	many	TRBJ1-5	NA	TRBV20-1
TGTGCCACCAGTGATTCCGGGACAGGGATGCACGAGCAGTACTTC	CATSDSGTGMHEQYF	many	TRBJ2-7	TRBD1	TRBV24-1
TGCAGTGCTAGTCCCTGGACAGCTAACTATGGCTACACCTTC	CSASPWTANYGYTF	NA	TRBJ1-2	NA	TRBV20-1
TGCATCTGCTATGATACAGGCACTTCGGGACTGTTTTTT	CICYDTGTSGLFF	many	TRBJ1-4	NA	TRBV20-1
TGCAGTCTAACTGGGGGTTTTGAGGTTTCACCCCTCCACTTT	CSLTGGFEVSPLHF	few	TRBJ1-6	NA	TRBV20-1
TGTGCCACCGGGGGAGGAGGGTACTTAATTTCGCCGAGCTCCTACGAGCAGTACTTC	CATGGGGYLISPSSYEQYF	NA	TRBJ2-7	NA	TRBV28
TGTGCCAGCAGCCAAGCAACTCCCTCTGTCTACAATGAGCAGTTCTTC	CASSQATPSVYNEQFF	NA	TRBJ2-1	NA	TRBV4-2
TGTGCCAGCCCCGGGAGGAGCGGGCGTAAAGAGACCCAGTACTTC	CASPGRSGRKETQYF	NA	TRBJ2-5	TRBD2	TRBV25-1
TGTGCCACCAGCAGAGGCGGGATGCCTGTTGAAGCTTTCTTT	CATSRGGMPVEAFF	many	TRBJ1-1	NA	TRBV15
TGTGCCAGCAGCTACAACACACAGGGGAATGAGCAGTTCTTC	CASSYNTQGNEQFF	NA	TRBJ2-1	TRBD1	TRBV7-2
TGTGCCAGCAGCTTAGCGAGTACTAATGAAAAACTGTTTTTT	CASSLASTNEKLFF	NA	TRBJ1-4	NA	TRBV7-2
TGTGCCACCACAGGGGGGAACTTTTACAATGAGCAGTTCTTC	CATTGGNFYNEQFF	few	TRBJ2-1	TRBD1	TRBV7-2
TGTGCCAGCAGCCCGGGACTACTTGACACAGATACGCAGTATTTT	CASSPGLLDTDTQYF	few	TRBJ2-3	TRBD2	TRBV12-3/TRBV12-4
TGTGCCACCAGCAGAGAACTGAACAATCAGCCCCAGCATTTT	CATSRELNNQPQHF	many	TRBJ1-5	NA	TRBV15
TGTGCCAGCAGCTTGACTAGCGGTGCCCCCTACGAGCAGTACTTC	CASSLTSGAPYEQYF	NA	TRBJ2-7	TRBD2	TRBV7-9
TGTGCCAGCAGCCCCACTATAGATGAGCAGTTCTTC	CASSPTIDEQFF	many	TRBJ2-1	NA	TRBV7-2
TGTGCCAGCAGTTCGCGGAAGGCCAGGATGAACACTGAAGCTTTCTTT	CASSSRKARMNTEAFF	NA	TRBJ1-1	NA	TRBV6-2/TRBV6-3
TGCAGTGCTAATAGCGGGGGGGCTAACAATGAGCAGTTCTTC	CSANSGGANNEQFF	many	TRBJ2-1	TRBD2	TRBV20-1
TGTGCCAGCAGCACACCTAAACGGCAGAGTCACACCTACGAGCAGTACTTC	CASSTPKRQSHTYEQYF	few	TRBJ2-7	NA	TRBV7-2
TGTGCCCTCAGTTCCCGAGGCTCCTACGAGCAGTACTTC	CALSSRGSYEQYF	NA	TRBJ2-7	NA	TRBV2
TGTGCCGCCTTTTATGCGACCGGCCACGGACTGGGGGATGAGCAGTTCTTC	CAAFYATGHGLGDEQFF	NA	TRBJ2-1	NA	TRBV27
TGCGCCAGCAGCTTTGGACGGATTAGCACAGATACGCAGTATTTT	CASSFGRISTDTQYF	many	TRBJ2-3	NA	TRBV5-1